These 19 T cell receptor beta chains were sequenced from one sample in a study of human T cells and chemical hapten exposure. Specified time point: patch test 3, about 24 weeks after DPC sensitization. Treatment in this sample: therapeutic diphenylcyclopropenone sensitization with weekly scalp DPC. TCRdb reanalysed the RACE reads using MiXCR and keeps one entry per CDR3 protein. Of 130,000 or so distinct CDR3 sequences in the sample, about 11% are singletons; the top ten hold roughly 2.3%. Here the sequenced sample was whole blood, taken in connection with sensitization to the hapten diphenylcyclopropenone (DPC). The source of these receptors is a woman aged 45 to 65 with alopecia areata. Some clones in this sample may be carry-over from other donors' samples.

The chain employs TRBV5-1 and TRBJ2-3; the D gene is possibly TRBD1 (6 bases). The length of the CDR3 is 15 residues. V lost 3 bases and J lost 5, with 16 bases in between. Germline V lookup: CDR1 SGHRS, CDR2 YFSETQ. CDR3 DNA sequence: TGCGCCAGCAGCTGGGACAAACTGGAGCGAGATACGCAGTATTTT. Translation: CASSWDKLERDTQYF.

This sequence joins TRBV6-1 and TRBJ1-5; no clear D gene. Germline CDR1 is MNHNS and CDR2 is SASEGT. This CDR3 has 14 residues. With 1 base removed from V and 2 bases from J, the gap between germline ends came to 6 bases. The CDR3 spells CASSEGAGNQPQHF. The CDR3 nucleotides are TGTGCCAGCAGTGAAGGGGCAGGCAATCAGCCCCAGCATTTT.

This clonotype appeared many times. This chain joins TRBV27 and TRBJ1-6; no reliable D call. The germline CDR1 and CDR2 sequences are MNHEY and SMNVEV (reference sequence). This CDR3 is built from 14 residues. V was clipped by 3 bases and J by 5 bases, with 8 bases between them. The CDR3 DNA sequence: TGTGCCAGCAGTTTCAGGAGGGATAATTCACCCCTCCACTTT. This encodes CASSFRRDNSPLHF.

The rearrangement uses TRBV11-2 and TRBJ1-5, with D maybe TRBD1 (5 bases). The germline CDR1 and CDR2 sequences are SGHAT and FQNNGV. This CDR3 has 16 residues. Trimming pared 1 base from V and 4 bases from J, leaving 14 bases between. The CDR3, as DNA: TGTGCCAGCAGCTTAGGCGTTGGTGGGGGGAATCAGCCCCAGCATTTT. The encoded protein is CASSLGVGGGNQPQHF.

This clonotype was seen more than once but under ten times. V usage is TRBV14 and J usage is TRBJ2-1; D is possibly TRBD2 (6 bases). Germline CDR1 SGHDN, CDR2 FVKESK. The germline V and J ends were trimmed by 3 bases and 0 bases, with 9 bases remaining between them. The CDR3 is 15 residues long. The CDR3 reads CASSQETSSYNEQFF. The CDR3 nucleotides read TGTGCCAGCAGCCAGGAGACTAGCTCCTACAATGAGCAGTTCTTC.

This clonotype was detected ten times or more. V gene TRBV29-1 combines with J gene TRBJ1-1; D gene uncertain. The CDR3 is 13 residues long. The V gene lost 7 bases and the J gene lost 0 bases, with 12 bases spanning the gap. CDR1 and CDR2 (germline): SQVTM, ANQGSEA. This CDR3 is CSGISEMNTEAFF. The CDR3 region has the DNA TGCAGCGGTATTAGTGAAATGAACACTGAAGCTTTCTTT.

This chain joins TRBV20-1 and TRBJ2-1; D is tentatively TRBD1 or TRBD2 (6 bases each). V was cut by 5 bases and J by 0 bases, with 17 bases left in between. Germline CDR1 DFQATT, CDR2 SNEGSKA (reference sequence). The CDR3 contains 16 residues. DNA of the CDR3: TGCAGTGCTGGATCCAAAGGGGGGAGCTCCTACAATGAGCAGTTCTTC. Translating it yields CSAGSKGGSSYNEQFF.

The table lists this clonotype with many counts. The chain links TRBV20-1 to TRBJ1-2; D is possibly TRBD1 (5 bases). The germline gives CDR1 DFQATT, CDR2 SNEGSKA (reference sequence). Trimming removed 3 bases from V and 4 bases from J, with 12 bases in between. The CDR3 spans 13 residues. The CDR3 reads CSASKGLAYGYTF. DNA of the CDR3: TGCAGTGCTAGTAAGGGGTTGGCCTATGGCTACACCTTC.

The sample holds a few counts of this clonotype. The genes are TRBV12-3 or TRBV12-4 and TRBJ2-7; D possibly corresponds to TRBD1 (5 bases). Trimming pared 4 bases from V and 2 bases from J, leaving 18 bases between. The CDR3 runs 16 residues. DNA of the CDR3: TGTGCCAGCAGTTGGATAGGACACGACACACCCTACGAGCAGTACTTC. Protein sequence: CASSWIGHDTPYEQYF.

This clonotype was counted many times. The chain carries TRBV6-2 or TRBV6-3 and TRBJ2-2; 7 nucleotides agree with TRBD2. The CDR3 extends over 14 amino acids. V lost 11 bases and J lost 3; bases outside the gene matches: 9. From germline, CDR1 is MNHEY and CDR2 SVGEGT. The CDR3 coding sequence is TGTGCCGTCACTAGCGCGATCTACACCGGGGAGCTGTTTTTT. Translated: CAVTSAIYTGELFF.

This clonotype has just a few counts. V gene TRBV5-1 combines with J gene TRBJ2-1, with 8 nucleotides matching TRBD2. The trim removed 2 bases at V and 7 bases at J, leaving 8 bases unmatched. Germline V gene sequence: CDR1 SGHRS, CDR2 YFSETQ. This CDR3 is 15 amino acids long. The CDR3 bases are TGCGCCAGCAGCTTCACTAGCGGCGGGGGAAATGAGCAGTTCTTC. This gives the protein CASSFTSGGGNEQFF.

This clonotype was counted ten times or more. This chain links TRBV27 with TRBJ2-7, with D unclear. The V gene's germline CDR1 is MNHEY and CDR2 SMNVEV (reference sequence). This CDR3 is built from 13 residues. Trimming pared 8 bases from V and 3 bases from J, leaving 14 bases between. In DNA, the CDR3 is TGTGCCAGCCAATCCCCGGACCGCTACGAGCAGTACTTC. It is translated as CASQSPDRYEQYF.

The V gene is TRBV7-9, the J gene TRBJ2-7, with D perhaps TRBD1 or TRBD2 (5 bases each). Germline assignment: CDR1 SEHNR and CDR2 FQNEAQ (reference sequence). V was shortened by 4 bases and J by 6 bases, with 19 bases between the two germline ends. This CDR3 contains 15 residues. The CDR3 DNA follows: TGTGCCAGCAGCTCATCGGGACCTTTAAGTAGCGAGCAGTACTTC. Amino acid sequence: CASSSSGPLSSEQYF.

This clonotype occurred many times. The chain links TRBV9 to TRBJ1-3; TRBD1 agrees at 10 bases. CDR1 and CDR2 from the germline V gene are SGDLS and YYNGEE. CDR3 size: 15 residues. J was trimmed by 4 bases and V by 2 bases; bases with no gene match: 3. The CDR3 loop reads CASSVGQGEGNTIYF. The CDR3 coding sequence is TGTGCCAGCAGCGTTGGACAGGGGGAGGGAAACACCATATATTTT.

This chain connects TRBV10-3 to TRBJ1-1, with D uncertain. V lost 2 bases and J 11 bases, leaving 12 bases between the germline ends. Germline values: CDR1 ENHRY, CDR2 SYGVKD. The CDR3 sequence is 12 residues long. CDR3 sequence: CAISEPGLLAFF. The CDR3, as DNA: TGTGCCATCAGTGAGCCCGGACTCCTGGCTTTCTTT.

The chain uses TRBV7-2 and TRBJ2-3, with 10 positions matching TRBD2. The V gene's germline CDR1 is SGHTA and CDR2 FQGNSA. Losses at the gene ends were 4 bases for V and 4 bases for J; bases not matched to a gene: 5. CDR3 length: 15 residues. CDR3 bases: TGTGCCAGCAGCTCTAGCGGGGGCGCGCCAGATACGCAGTATTTT. It specifies CASSSSGGAPDTQYF.

This clonotype was counted between two and nine times. This chain links TRBV7-9 with TRBJ2-3; the D is unclear. The V and J ends lost 3 bases and 4 bases respectively, with 11 bases between them. This CDR3 contains 14 residues. The germline gives CDR1 SEHNR, CDR2 FQNEAQ (reference sequence). In DNA form, the CDR3 reads TGTGCCAGCAGCTTGGTGGGCCGCCCAGATACGCAGTATTTT. It translates to CASSLVGRPDTQYF.

V gene TRBV20-1 combines with J gene TRBJ2-1; 13 nucleotides align to TRBD2. V was clipped by 5 bases and J by 9 bases; unmatched bases: 7. Germline CDR1 is DFQATT and CDR2 is SNEGSKA (reference sequence). This CDR3 region has 14 residues. The DNA of the CDR3 is TGCAGTGCTTTACTAGCGGGAGGGCTGGGTGAGCAGTTCTTC. This encodes CSALLAGGLGEQFF.

The chain joins TRBV3-1 to TRBJ2-5; the D gene is possibly TRBD2 (7 bases). The CDR3 extends over 14 amino acids. From germline, CDR1 is LGHDT and CDR2 YNNKEL (reference sequence). The V and J ends lost 1 base and 6 bases respectively, with 12 bases between them. The CDR3 protein is CASSQGGGHQTQYF. The CDR3 DNA reads as TGTGCCAGCAGCCAAGGCGGGGGACACCAGACCCAGTACTTC.